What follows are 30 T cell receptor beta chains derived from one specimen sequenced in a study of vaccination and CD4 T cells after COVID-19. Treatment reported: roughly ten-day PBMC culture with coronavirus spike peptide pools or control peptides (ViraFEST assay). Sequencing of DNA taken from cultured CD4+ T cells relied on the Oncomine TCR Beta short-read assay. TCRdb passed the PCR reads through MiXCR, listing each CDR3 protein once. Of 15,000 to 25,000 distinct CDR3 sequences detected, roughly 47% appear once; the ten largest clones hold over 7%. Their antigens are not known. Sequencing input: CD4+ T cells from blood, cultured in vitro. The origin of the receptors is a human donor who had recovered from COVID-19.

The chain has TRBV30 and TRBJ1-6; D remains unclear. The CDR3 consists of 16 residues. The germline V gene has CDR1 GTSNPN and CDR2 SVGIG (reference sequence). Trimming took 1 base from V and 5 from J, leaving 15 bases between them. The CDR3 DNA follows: TGTGCCTGGAGTGCTCTACTTGACAAAGATAATTCACCCCTCCACTTT. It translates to CAWSALLDKDNSPLHF.

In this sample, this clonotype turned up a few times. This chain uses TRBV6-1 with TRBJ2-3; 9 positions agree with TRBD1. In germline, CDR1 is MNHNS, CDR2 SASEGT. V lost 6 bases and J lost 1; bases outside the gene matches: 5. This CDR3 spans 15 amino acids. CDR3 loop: CASRDRGYGTDTQYF. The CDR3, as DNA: TGTGCCAGCAGGGACAGGGGTTATGGCACAGATACGCAGTATTTT.

DNA of the CDR3: TGTGCCAGCATGGGGGTCGCCGGGGAGCTGTTTTTT. It codes for CASMGVAGELFF. J is TRBJ2-2 and V is TRBV11-3; possibly TRBD1 or TRBD2 for D (5 bases each). The CDR3 loop spans 12 amino acids. In germline, CDR1 is SGHNT, CDR2 YENEEA. With 7 bases removed from V and 6 bases from J, the gap between germline ends came to 9 bases.

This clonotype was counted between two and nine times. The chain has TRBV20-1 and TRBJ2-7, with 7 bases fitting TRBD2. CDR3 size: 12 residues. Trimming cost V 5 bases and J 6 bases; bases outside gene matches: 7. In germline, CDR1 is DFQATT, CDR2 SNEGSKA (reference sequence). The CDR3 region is CSAGLVDREQYF. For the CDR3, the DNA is TGCAGTGCTGGACTAGTTGATCGCGAGCAGTACTTC.

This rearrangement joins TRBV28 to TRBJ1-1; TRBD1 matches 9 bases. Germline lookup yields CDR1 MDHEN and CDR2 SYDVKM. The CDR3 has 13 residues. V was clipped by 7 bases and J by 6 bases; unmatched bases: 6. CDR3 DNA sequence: TGTGCCAGCAACGCGGACAGGGGACCTGAAGCTTTCTTT. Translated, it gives CASNADRGPEAFF.

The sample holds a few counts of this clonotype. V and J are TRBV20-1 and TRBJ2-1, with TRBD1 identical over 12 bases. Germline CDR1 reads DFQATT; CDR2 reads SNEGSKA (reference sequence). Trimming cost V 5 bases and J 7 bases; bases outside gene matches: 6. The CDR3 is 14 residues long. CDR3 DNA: TGCAGTGCTGGCCGGGACAGGGGGCTTAATGAGCAGTTCTTC. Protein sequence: CSAGRDRGLNEQFF.

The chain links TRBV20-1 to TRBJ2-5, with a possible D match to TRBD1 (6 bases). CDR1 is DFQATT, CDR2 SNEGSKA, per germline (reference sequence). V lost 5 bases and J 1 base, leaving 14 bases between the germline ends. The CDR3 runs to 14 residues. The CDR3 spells CSAETGGVQETQYF. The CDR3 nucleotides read TGCAGTGCTGAGACAGGTGGTGTCCAAGAGACCCAGTACTTC.

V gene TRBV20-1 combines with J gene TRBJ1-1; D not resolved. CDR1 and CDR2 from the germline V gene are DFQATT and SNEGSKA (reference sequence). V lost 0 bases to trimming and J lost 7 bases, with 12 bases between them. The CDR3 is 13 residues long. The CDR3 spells CSARDQRVGEAFF. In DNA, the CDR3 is TGCAGTGCTAGAGATCAAAGGGTGGGTGAAGCTTTCTTT.

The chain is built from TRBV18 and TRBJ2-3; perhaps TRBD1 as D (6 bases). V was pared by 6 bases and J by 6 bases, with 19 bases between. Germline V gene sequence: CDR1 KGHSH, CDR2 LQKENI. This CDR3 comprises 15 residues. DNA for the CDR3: TGTGCCAGCTCTTTGGACAGCATCACGTCGGATACGCAGTATTTT. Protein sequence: CASSLDSITSDTQYF.

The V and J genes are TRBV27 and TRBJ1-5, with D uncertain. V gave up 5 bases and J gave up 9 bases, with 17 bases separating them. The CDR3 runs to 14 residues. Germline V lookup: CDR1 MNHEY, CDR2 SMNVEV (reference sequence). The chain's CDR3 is CASSVDSSFRPQHF. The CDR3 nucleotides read TGTGCCAGCAGTGTGGATTCCAGCTTTCGGCCCCAGCATTTT.

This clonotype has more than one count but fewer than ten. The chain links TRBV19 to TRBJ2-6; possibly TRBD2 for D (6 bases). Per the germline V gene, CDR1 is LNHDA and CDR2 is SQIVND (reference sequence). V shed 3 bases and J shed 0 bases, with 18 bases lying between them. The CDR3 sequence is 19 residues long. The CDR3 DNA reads TGTGCCAGTAGTATCTGGGCTAGCGCCTTTAGCTCTGGGGCCAACGTCCTGACTTTC. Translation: CASSIWASAFSSGANVLTF.

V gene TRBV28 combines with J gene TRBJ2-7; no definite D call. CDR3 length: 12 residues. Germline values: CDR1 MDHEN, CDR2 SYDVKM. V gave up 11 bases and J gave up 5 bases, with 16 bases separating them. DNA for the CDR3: TGTGCCGCGACGGACCTCCGGGACGAGCAGTACTTC. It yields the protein CAATDLRDEQYF.

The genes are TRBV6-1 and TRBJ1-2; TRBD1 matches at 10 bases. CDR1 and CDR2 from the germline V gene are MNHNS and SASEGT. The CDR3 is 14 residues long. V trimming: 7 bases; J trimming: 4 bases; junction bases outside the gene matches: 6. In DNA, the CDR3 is TGTGCCAGCACACGACAGGGGGCAGGCTATGGCTACACCTTC. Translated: CASTRQGAGYGYTF.

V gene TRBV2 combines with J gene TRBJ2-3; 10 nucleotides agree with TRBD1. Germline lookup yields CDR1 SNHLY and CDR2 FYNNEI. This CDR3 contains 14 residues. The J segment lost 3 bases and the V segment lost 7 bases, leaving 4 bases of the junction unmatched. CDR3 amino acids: CASNPGQGTDTQYF. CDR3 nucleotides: TGTGCCAGCAACCCGGGACAGGGGACAGATACGCAGTATTTT.

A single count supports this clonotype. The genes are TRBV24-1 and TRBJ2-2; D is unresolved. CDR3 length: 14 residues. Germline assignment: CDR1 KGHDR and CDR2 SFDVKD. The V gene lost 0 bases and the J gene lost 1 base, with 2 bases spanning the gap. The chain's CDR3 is CATSDLKNTGELFF. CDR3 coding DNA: TGTGCCACCAGTGATTTGAAGAACACCGGGGAGCTGTTTTTT.

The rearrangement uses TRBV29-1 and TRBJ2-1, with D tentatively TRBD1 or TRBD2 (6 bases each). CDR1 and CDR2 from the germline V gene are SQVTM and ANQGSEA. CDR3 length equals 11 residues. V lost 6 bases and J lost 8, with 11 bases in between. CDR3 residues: CSVGGGDEQFF. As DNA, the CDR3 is TGCAGCGTGGGGGGCGGGGATGAGCAGTTCTTC.

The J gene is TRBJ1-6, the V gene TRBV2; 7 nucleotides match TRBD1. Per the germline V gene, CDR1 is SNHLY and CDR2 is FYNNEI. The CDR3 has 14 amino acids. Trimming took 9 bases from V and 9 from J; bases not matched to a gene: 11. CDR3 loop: CARGTVGSSSPLHF. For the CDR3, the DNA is TGTGCCAGGGGGACAGTCGGTAGTAGTTCACCCCTCCACTTT.

CDR3 loop: CSARWQDRGGFTEAFF. The CDR3 coding sequence is TGCAGTGCTAGGTGGCAGGACAGGGGTGGATTCACTGAAGCTTTCTTT. The rearrangement links TRBV20-1 to TRBJ1-1; 9 nucleotides match TRBD1. The CDR3 has 16 residues. V gave up 3 bases and J gave up 4 bases; unmatched junction bases: 12. Germline-derived CDR1 and CDR2 are DFQATT and SNEGSKA (reference sequence).

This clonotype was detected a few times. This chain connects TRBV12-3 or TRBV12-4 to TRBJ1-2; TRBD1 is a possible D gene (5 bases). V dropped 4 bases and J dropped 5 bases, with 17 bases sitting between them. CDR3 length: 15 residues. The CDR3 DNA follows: TGTGCCAGCAGTTCCCAAGCCGGGACCCTGTATGGCTACACCTTC. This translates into CASSSQAGTLYGYTF.

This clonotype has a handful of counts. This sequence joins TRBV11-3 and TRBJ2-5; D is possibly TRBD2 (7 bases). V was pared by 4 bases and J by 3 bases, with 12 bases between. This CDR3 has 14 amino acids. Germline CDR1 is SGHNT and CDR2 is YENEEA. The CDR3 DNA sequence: TGTGCCAGCAGCTGGGGGGGGCAGGAAGAGACCCAGTACTTC. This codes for CASSWGGQEETQYF.

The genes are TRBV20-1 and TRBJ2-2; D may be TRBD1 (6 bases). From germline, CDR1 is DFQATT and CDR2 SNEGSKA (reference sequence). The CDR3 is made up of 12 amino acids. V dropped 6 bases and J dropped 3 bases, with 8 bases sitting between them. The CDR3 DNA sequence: TGCAGTGCCCACAGGGACACCGGGGAGCTGTTTTTT. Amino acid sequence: CSAHRDTGELFF.

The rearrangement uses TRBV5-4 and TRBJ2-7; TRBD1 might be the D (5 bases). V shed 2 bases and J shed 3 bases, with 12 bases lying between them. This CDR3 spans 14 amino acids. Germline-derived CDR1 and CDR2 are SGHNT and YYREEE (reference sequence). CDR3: CASSFGANRYEQYF. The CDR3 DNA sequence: TGTGCCAGCAGCTTTGGGGCGAATCGCTACGAGCAGTACTTC.

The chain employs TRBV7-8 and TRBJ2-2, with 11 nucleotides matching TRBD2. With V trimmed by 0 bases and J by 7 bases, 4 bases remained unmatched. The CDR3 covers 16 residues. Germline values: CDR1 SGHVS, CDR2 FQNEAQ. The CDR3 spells CASSLASGRGVGELFF. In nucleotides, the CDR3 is TGTGCCAGCAGCTTAGCTAGCGGGAGGGGGGTCGGGGAGCTGTTTTTT.

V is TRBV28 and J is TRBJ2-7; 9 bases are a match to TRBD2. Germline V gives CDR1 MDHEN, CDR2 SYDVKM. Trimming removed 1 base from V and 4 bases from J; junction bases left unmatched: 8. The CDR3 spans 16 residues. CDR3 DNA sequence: TGTGCCAGCAGTTTATTACCCGGGACTAGCCGATACGAGCAGTACTTC. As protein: CASSLLPGTSRYEQYF.

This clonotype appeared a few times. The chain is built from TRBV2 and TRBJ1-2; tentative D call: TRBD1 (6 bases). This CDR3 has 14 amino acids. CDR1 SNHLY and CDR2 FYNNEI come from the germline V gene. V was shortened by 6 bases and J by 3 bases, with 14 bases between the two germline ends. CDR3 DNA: TGTGCCAGCAGCCCGTGGGGGGGCGACTATGGCTACACCTTC. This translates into CASSPWGGDYGYTF.

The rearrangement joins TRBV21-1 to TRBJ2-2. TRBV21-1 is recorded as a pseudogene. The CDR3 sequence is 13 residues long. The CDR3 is CASKDPYTGELFF. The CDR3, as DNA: TGTGCCAGCAAGGACCCATACACCGGGGAGCTGTTTTTT.

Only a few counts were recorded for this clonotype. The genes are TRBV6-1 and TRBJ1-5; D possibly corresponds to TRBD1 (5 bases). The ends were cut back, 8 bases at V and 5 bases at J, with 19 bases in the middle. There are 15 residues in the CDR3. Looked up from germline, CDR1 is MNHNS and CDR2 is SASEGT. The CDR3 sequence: CASVPGSLLYQPQHF. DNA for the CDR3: TGTGCCAGCGTTCCAGGGTCCTTGCTGTATCAGCCCCAGCATTTT.

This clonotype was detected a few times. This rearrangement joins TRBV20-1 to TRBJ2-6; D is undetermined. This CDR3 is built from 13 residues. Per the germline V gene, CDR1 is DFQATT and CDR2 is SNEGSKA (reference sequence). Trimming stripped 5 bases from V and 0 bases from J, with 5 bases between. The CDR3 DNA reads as TGCAGTGCTCCGAGCTCTGGGGCCAACGTCCTGACTTTC. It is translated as CSAPSSGANVLTF.

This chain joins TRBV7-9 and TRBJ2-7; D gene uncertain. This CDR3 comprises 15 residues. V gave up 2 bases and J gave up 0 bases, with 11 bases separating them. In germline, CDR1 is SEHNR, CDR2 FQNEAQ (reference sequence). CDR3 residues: CASSLPKSPSYEQYF. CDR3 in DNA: TGTGCCAGCAGCTTACCCAAGAGTCCCTCCTACGAGCAGTACTTC.

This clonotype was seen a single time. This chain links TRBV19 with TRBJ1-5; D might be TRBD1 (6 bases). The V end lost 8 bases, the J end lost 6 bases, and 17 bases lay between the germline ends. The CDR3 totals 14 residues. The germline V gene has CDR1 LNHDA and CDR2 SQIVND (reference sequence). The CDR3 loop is CASSGSGGGQPQHF. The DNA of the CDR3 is TGTGCCAGTTCCGGGTCGGGGGGCGGTCAGCCCCAGCATTTT.